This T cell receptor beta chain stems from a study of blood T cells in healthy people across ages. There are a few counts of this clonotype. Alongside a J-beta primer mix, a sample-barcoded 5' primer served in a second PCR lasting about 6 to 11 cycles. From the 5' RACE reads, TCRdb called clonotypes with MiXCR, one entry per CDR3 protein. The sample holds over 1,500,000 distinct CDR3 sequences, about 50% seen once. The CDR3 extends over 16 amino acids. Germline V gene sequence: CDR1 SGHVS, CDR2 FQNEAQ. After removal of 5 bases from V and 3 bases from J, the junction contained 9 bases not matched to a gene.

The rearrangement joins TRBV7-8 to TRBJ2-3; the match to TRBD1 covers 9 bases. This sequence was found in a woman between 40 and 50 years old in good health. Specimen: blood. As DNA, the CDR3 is TGTGCCAGCAGCGCGAGGACAGGGGTCAGGACAGATACGCAGTATTTT. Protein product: CASSARTGVRTDTQYF.